This T cell receptor beta chain was identified during a study of T cell responses to AZD1222 COVID-19 vaccine. About the study: Second-dose intervals near 4 or 12 weeks were combined. Study results and caveats: Clonal diversity may have been underestimated in mostly white British donors.

Produced via immunoSEQ multiplex PCR; TCRdb's table is partial and in-frame only. The table shows 90,000 to 100,000 clones, with 88% occurring only once. On this clone itself: Antigen specificity is unknown.

The CDR3 has 13 amino acids. The ends lost 6 bases at V and 3 bases at J; junction bases unmatched: 3. The V gene's germline CDR1 is MDHEN and CDR2 SYDVKM. The clonotype originates from an adult in good health. This chain joins TRBV28 and TRBJ2-5; 8 bases are shared with TRBD2. Specimen: peripheral blood, collected on day 0 of AZD1222 vaccination. The DNA of the CDR3 is TGTGCCAGCAGCCCCGGGGGGGAAGAGACCCAGTACTTC. Translation gives CASSPGGEETQYF.